Listed below are T cell receptor beta chains from one sample, sequenced in a study of blood T cell repertoires in COVID-19. The method was immunoSEQ multiplex PCR; TCRdb's version includes in-frame clones alone and lacks a portion of them. The repertoire holds approximately 70,000 clones, with more than 85% as singletons. The sequencing input was peripheral blood. The receptor source for this set is a man aged 50 to 60 with COVID-19, enrolled during active disease. Each CDR3 is given with its conserved first and last residue. A D gene is named only where the DNA matches it firmly. A clone size is listed for some rows: how often the clone was seen (once, few, many), or a class if it is expanded.

V gene,J gene,clone size,D gene,CDR3 DNA,CDR3 protein
TRBV4-2,TRBJ2-1,NA,NA,TGTGCCAGCAGCCAGGGCTCCAATGAGCAGTTCTTC,CASSQGSNEQFF
TRBV27,TRBJ1-2,NA,TRBD1,TGTGCCAGCAGTTTTTCCCCGACAGGGGAAGGCTACACCTTC,CASSFSPTGEGYTF
TRBV6-6,TRBJ2-7,NA,TRBD2,TGTGCCAGCAGTTATGGACTAGCGGGTTCCTACGAGCAGTACTTC,CASSYGLAGSYEQYF
TRBV4-1,TRBJ2-7,NA,NA,TGCGCCAGCAGCCAAAATGAAGCGGTCTACGAGCAGTACTTC,CASSQNEAVYEQYF
TRBV28,TRBJ2-1,NA,TRBD1,TGTGCCAGCATCGCCTTCGCCGGACAGGGACCTAACAATGAGCAGTTCTTC,CASIAFAGQGPNNEQFF
TRBV30,TRBJ1-3,NA,NA,TGTGCCTGGAGTTTATCCGGAAACACCATATATTTT,CAWSLSGNTIYF
TRBV27,TRBJ2-5,once,NA,TGTGCCACCAAGCGGGGGGGACAGGGAGAGACCCAGTACTTC,CATKRGGQGETQYF
TRBV3-1/TRBV3-2,TRBJ2-3,NA,NA,TGTGCCAGCAGCCCAACCCCAGGTAACACAGATACGCAGTATTTT,CASSPTPGNTDTQYF
TRBV6-1,TRBJ1-1,NA,TRBD1,TGTGCCAGCAGTGAACAGGGGACAGTGAACACTGAAGCTTTCTTT,CASSEQGTVNTEAFF
TRBV6-1,TRBJ1-5,NA,NA,TGTGCCAGCAGTGAAGGGGCAGCGGCTCAGCCCCAGCATTTT,CASSEGAAAQPQHF
TRBV19,TRBJ2-3,NA,TRBD2,TGTGCCAGTAGCCTACTAGCGGGTGCGGTCACAGATACGCAGTATTTT,CASSLLAGAVTDTQYF
TRBV6-5,TRBJ2-1,NA,TRBD2,TGTGCCAGTAGCGGGAGCTCCTACAATGAGCAGTTCTTC,CASSGSSYNEQFF
TRBV4-2,TRBJ2-5,large,TRBD2,TGTGCCAGCAGCCGAGGGACTAGCGGGACTTTGTGGGAGACCCAGTACTTC,CASSRGTSGTLWETQYF
TRBV27,TRBJ2-2,NA,NA,TGTGCCAGCAGCAGGCGGAACACCGGGGAGCTGTTTTTT,CASSRRNTGELFF
TRBV9,TRBJ2-7,NA,NA,TGTGCCAGCAGCGTAATGGCAAACAACGAGCAGTACTTC,CASSVMANNEQYF
TRBV5-1,TRBJ2-2,NA,TRBD1,TGCGCCAGCAGCTTACAGGGGATTAACACCGGGGAGCTGTTTTTT,CASSLQGINTGELFF
TRBV30,TRBJ2-5,NA,TRBD1,TGTGCCTGGGTTCGGGACAGGGCCCGCGGAGAGACCCAGTACTTC,CAWVRDRARGETQYF
TRBV7-6,TRBJ2-1,NA,TRBD2,TGTGCCAGCAGCCTGGGACTAGCGGGAGACAATGAGCAGTTCTTC,CASSLGLAGDNEQFF
TRBV3-1/TRBV3-2,TRBJ2-1,NA,NA,TGTGCCAGCAGCATGGTCGGTGAGCAGTTCTTC,CASSMVGEQFF
TRBV2,TRBJ2-7,NA,TRBD2,TGTGCCAGCAGCGGAGGACTAGCGGGAAAGACCTACGAGCAGTACTTC,CASSGGLAGKTYEQYF
TRBV9,TRBJ1-5,NA,NA,TGTGCCAGCAGCGTAGATGCCCGTAACCCAGGGGAGCCCCAGCATTTT,CASSVDARNPGEPQHF
TRBV19,TRBJ1-1,NA,NA,TGTGCCAGTGCCGAGGGCTACACTGAAGCTTTCTTT,CASAEGYTEAFF
TRBV30,TRBJ2-7,NA,NA,TGTGCCTGGAGCAGGGACTACGAGCAGTACTTC,CAWSRDYEQYF
TRBV5-1,TRBJ1-1,NA,TRBD1,TGCGCCAGCAGCCCCAGGGGGAAAAACACTGAAGCTTTCTTT,CASSPRGKNTEAFF
TRBV2,TRBJ2-1,once,TRBD2,TGTGCCAGCAGAAACCCCGCGGGACTAGCGGGAGTGAGTGAGCAGTTCTTC,CASRNPAGLAGVSEQFF
TRBV6-1,TRBJ2-7,NA,TRBD2,TGTGCCAGCAGTGTCGGGACTAGCGGGAGGGCCGGGTACGAGCAGTACTTC,CASSVGTSGRAGYEQYF
TRBV19,TRBJ1-3,NA,NA,TGTGCCAGTAGTATAGATGTGCTGGGGAGCTCTGGAAACACCATATATTTT,CASSIDVLGSSGNTIYF
TRBV30,TRBJ2-3,NA,NA,TGTGCCTGGAGGCGAAAAGGGGTGGATACGCAGTATTTT,CAWRRKGVDTQYF
TRBV6-5,TRBJ2-1,NA,NA,TGTGCCAGCAGTTCCCCGGGGACTGGATACAATGAGCAGTTCTTC,CASSSPGTGYNEQFF
TRBV16,TRBJ1-1,NA,TRBD1,TGTGCCAGCAGCCAATCCATCCGCAAAGACAGGGCGACGACTGAAGCTTTCTTT,CASSQSIRKDRATTEAFF
TRBV6-5,TRBJ2-7,NA,TRBD1,TGTGCCAGCAGTTACTCGAGGACAGGGGGTTTTGGTGAGCAGTACTTC,CASSYSRTGGFGEQYF
TRBV24-1,TRBJ2-1,NA,TRBD2,TGTGCCACCAGAACCTCCGGGAGGGATGAGCAGTTCTTC,CATRTSGRDEQFF
TRBV6-5,TRBJ2-7,NA,NA,TGTGCCAGCTCAAGGCAGGGGGGACCGTACGAGCAGTACTTC,CASSRQGGPYEQYF
TRBV5-1,TRBJ2-7,NA,TRBD2,TGCGCCAGCAGCGGCGGGAGGGCCTACGAGCAGTACTTC,CASSGGRAYEQYF
TRBV6-2/TRBV6-3,TRBJ2-7,NA,NA,TGTGCCAGCAGTTTCGGAGGGCCCTACGAGCAGTACTTC,CASSFGGPYEQYF
TRBV5-4,TRBJ1-5,NA,NA,TGTGCCAGCAGCTTGGGTCAGGAACAGCCCCAGCATTTT,CASSLGQEQPQHF
TRBV5-1,TRBJ2-2,NA,NA,TGCGCCAGCAGCCCTACAGGGTTGCCGAACACCGGGGAGCTGTTTTTT,CASSPTGLPNTGELFF
TRBV5-1,TRBJ1-4,once,NA,TGCGCCAGCAGCTTGGAGACAGGAGCTAATGAAAAACTGTTTTTT,CASSLETGANEKLFF
TRBV19,TRBJ1-5,NA,TRBD1,TGTGCCAGTGGTCCCGGGACAGGGGACAATCAGCCCCAGCATTTT,CASGPGTGDNQPQHF
TRBV7-2,TRBJ1-2,once,NA,TGTGCCAGCAGCTCCCGGGAGAACTATGGCTACACCTTC,CASSSRENYGYTF
TRBV24-1,TRBJ1-2,NA,NA,TGTGCCACCAGTGGAGGGCCCTATGGCTACACCTTC,CATSGGPYGYTF
TRBV10-3,TRBJ1-4,NA,NA,TGTGCCATCAGTGAATCAGGGGCTAATGAAAAACTGTTTTTT,CAISESGANEKLFF
TRBV18,TRBJ1-1,NA,NA,TGTGCCAGCTCGGCGGGGGAGAACACTGAAGCTTTCTTT,CASSAGENTEAFF
TRBV7-2,TRBJ2-7,NA,TRBD1,TGTGCCAGCAGCAGGGCCGGGACAGGGGTTTACGAGCAGTACTTC,CASSRAGTGVYEQYF
TRBV2,TRBJ2-1,NA,NA,TGTGCCAGCGGGGCCCACAATGAGCAGTTCTTC,CASGAHNEQFF
TRBV7-9,TRBJ2-3,once,NA,TGTGCCAGCAGCCCATCAGGAGCGGAAATCACAGATACGCAGTATTTT,CASSPSGAEITDTQYF
TRBV2,TRBJ2-1,few,NA,TGTGCCAGCAGGGGAGAATCTGGGAATGAGCAGTTCTTC,CASRGESGNEQFF
TRBV19,TRBJ2-1,NA,TRBD1,TGTGCCAGTACCGTGGGACAGGGCTCCTACAATGAGCAGTTCTTC,CASTVGQGSYNEQFF
TRBV30,TRBJ1-2,once,NA,TGTGCCTGGATCCGATCGAGGGGGTCGGATGGCTACACCTTC,CAWIRSRGSDGYTF
TRBV7-9,TRBJ2-1,NA,NA,TGTGCCAGCAGCCAAACCGTCGCTACAGAGTTCTTC,CASSQTVATEFF
TRBV4-1,TRBJ2-3,NA,TRBD1,TGCGCCAGCAGCCTGACCGGACAGGGGCTCACAGATACGCAGTATTTT,CASSLTGQGLTDTQYF
TRBV5-1,TRBJ2-5,NA,NA,TGCGCCAGCAGTTCCTCCCAAGAGACCCAGTACTTC,CASSSSQETQYF
TRBV6-5,TRBJ1-4,NA,TRBD1,TGTGCCAGCAGTTACTCCGCGACAGGGGGTGAAAAACTGTTTTTT,CASSYSATGGEKLFF
TRBV19,TRBJ1-5,once,NA,TGTGCCAGTAGTATCACCGGGAGCAATCAGCCCCAGCATTTT,CASSITGSNQPQHF